The T cell receptor (beta chain) described here comes from a study of shared clonotypes between healthy human individuals. Regarding the study as a whole: Deeper or shallower sequencing was expected to change how clonotypes are shared among donors.

In the sorted-subset replicate PCRs, approximately 200 ng DNA, 25,000 to 30,000 T cell genomes, was used. Profiled with immunoSEQ multiplex PCR; TCRdb holds only in-frame clones, not every one. Among around 2.5 million clones listed, 90% to 95% were seen once. On this clone: No antigen is known for it.

Germline V gene sequence: CDR1 LGHNT, CDR2 FRNRAP. This CDR3 contains 11 residues. The V and J ends lost 6 bases and 2 bases respectively, with 4 bases between them. The TCR was taken from a young man in good health. Some clones in this sample may be carry-over from other donors' samples. Sequencing was carried out using naive CD4+ T cells from PBMCs. The subset here: CD45RA+ positively selected. The rearrangement links TRBV12-5 to TRBJ1-1; D not certain. This chain's CDR3 is CASGLNTEAFF. The DNA for the CDR3 is TGTGCTAGTGGCCTCAACACTGAAGCTTTCTTT.